This T cell receptor (beta chain) was captured by sequencing in a study of T cell changes during pregnancy in multiple sclerosis. This table comes from immunoSEQ multiplex PCR, and its TCRdb copy is limited to in-frame clones, with some not included. The profile shows more than 30,000 clones, 90% of them singletons. The germline V gene has CDR1 SGHNT and CDR2 YYREEE (reference sequence). The CDR3 is made up of 15 amino acids. Trimming took 4 bases from V and 4 from J, leaving 17 bases between them. The chain joins TRBV5-4 to TRBJ1-1; D might be TRBD1 (5 bases). Here the sequenced sample was CD4+ T cells from peripheral blood mononuclear cells, taken in the third trimester of pregnancy. This receptor was taken from a female donor in good health, enrolled as a control in a pregnancy study. CDR3 loop: CASSHPPQGGTEAFF. In nucleotides, the CDR3 is TGTGCCAGCAGCCACCCCCCTCAGGGAGGCACTGAAGCTTTCTTT.